This T cell receptor beta chain was recorded in a study of blood T cells in healthy people across ages. A sample-barcoded 5' primer and a J-beta primer mix were used in a second PCR of roughly 7 to 11 cycles. TCRdb re-analysed the 5' RACE reads in MiXCR, keeping a single row per CDR3 protein. This sample has approximately 800,000 distinct CDR3 sequences, with roughly 26% found just once. The data also belong to a second study, concerning T cells of mothers and their children.

This clonotype was obtained from a boy aged 5-17 years in good health. The sample taken for sequencing was blood.

The CDR3 reads CSASGTNYGYTF. The CDR3 DNA sequence: TGCAGTGCTAGTGGGACTAACTATGGCTACACCTTC. The chain couples TRBV20-1 to TRBJ1-2; D remains unclear. Germline-derived CDR1 and CDR2 are DFQATT and SNEGSKA (reference sequence). V shed 3 bases and J shed 0 bases, with 5 bases lying between them. CDR3 length equals 12 residues.